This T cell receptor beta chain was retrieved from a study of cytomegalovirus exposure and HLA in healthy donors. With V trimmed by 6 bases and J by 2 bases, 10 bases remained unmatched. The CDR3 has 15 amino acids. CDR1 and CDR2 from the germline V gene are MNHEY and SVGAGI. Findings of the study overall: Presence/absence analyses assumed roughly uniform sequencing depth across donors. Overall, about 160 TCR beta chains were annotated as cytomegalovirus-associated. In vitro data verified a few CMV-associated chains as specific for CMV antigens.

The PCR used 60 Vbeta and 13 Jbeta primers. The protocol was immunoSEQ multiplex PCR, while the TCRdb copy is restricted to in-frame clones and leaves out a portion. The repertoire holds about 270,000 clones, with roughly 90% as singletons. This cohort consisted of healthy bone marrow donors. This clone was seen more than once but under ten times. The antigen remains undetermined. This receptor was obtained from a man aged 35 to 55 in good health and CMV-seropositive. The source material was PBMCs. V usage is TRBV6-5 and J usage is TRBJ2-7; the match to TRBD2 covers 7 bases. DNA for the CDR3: TGTGCCAGCAGGAAAGCGGGAACCTCGACCTACGAGCAGTACTTC. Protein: CASRKAGTSTYEQYF.